This T cell receptor (beta chain) was sequenced during a study of blood T cells in healthy people across ages. Through a sample-barcoded 5' primer and a J-beta primer mix, a second PCR was run for roughly 7 to 12 cycles. TCRdb ran MiXCR on the 5' RACE reads and lists one entry per CDR3 protein. Among hundreds of thousands of distinct CDR3 sequences listed, approximately 52% were seen once. Germline CDR1 and CDR2: SGHRS and YFSETQ. Trimming removed 3 bases from V and 5 bases from J, with 14 bases in between. The CDR3 sequence is 14 residues long. The specimen sequenced was blood. This receptor was obtained from a woman at least 80 years old in good health. This chain links TRBV5-1 with TRBJ1-1, with D possibly being TRBD1 (6 bases). CDR3 amino acids: CASSSGAALTEAFF. The CDR3 region has the DNA TGCGCCAGCAGCTCGGGGGCTGCCTTAACTGAAGCTTTCTTT.